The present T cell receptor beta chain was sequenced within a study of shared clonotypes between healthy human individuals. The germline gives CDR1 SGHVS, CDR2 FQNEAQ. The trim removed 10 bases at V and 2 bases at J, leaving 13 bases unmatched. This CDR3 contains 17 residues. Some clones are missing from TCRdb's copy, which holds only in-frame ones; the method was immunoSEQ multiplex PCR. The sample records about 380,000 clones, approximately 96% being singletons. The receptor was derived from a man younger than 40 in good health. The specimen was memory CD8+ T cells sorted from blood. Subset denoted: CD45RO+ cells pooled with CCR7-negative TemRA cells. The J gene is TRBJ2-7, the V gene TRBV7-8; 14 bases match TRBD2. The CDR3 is CATTGTSGSILTYEQYF. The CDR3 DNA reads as TGTGCCACTACCGGGACTAGCGGGAGTATCCTAACCTACGAGCAGTACTTC.